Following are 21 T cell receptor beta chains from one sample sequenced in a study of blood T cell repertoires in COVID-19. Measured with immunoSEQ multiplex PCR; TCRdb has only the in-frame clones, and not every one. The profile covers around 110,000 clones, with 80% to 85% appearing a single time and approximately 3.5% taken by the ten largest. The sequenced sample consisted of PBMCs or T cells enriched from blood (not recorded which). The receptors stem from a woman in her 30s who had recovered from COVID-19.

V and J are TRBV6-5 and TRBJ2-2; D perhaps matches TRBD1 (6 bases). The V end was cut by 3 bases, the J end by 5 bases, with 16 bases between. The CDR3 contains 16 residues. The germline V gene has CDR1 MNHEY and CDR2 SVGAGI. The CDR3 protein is CASSYLRAGVTGELFF. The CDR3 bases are TGTGCCAGCAGTTATCTTCGGGCAGGGGTTACCGGGGAGCTGTTTTTT.

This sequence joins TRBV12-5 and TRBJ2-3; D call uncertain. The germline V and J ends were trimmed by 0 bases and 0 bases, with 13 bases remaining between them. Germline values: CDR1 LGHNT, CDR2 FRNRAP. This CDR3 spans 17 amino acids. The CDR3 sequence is CASGLVLGTASTDTQYF. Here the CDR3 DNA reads TGTGCTAGTGGTTTGGTACTCGGTACCGCCAGCACAGATACGCAGTATTTT. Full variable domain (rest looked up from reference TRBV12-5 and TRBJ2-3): DARVTQTPRHKVTEMGQEVTMRCQPILGHNTVFWYRQTMMQGLELLAYFRNRAPLDDSGMPKDRFSAEMPDATLATLKIQPSEPRDSAVYFCASGLVLGTASTDTQYFGPGTRLTVL.

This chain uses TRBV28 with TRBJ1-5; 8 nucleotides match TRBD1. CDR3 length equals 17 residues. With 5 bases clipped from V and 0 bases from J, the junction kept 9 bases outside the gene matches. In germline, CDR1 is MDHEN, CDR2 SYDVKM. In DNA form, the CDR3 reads TGTGCCAGCAGTAGGGACAGGCTCCCCTATAGCAATCAGCCCCAGCATTTT. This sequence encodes CASSRDRLPYSNQPQHF.

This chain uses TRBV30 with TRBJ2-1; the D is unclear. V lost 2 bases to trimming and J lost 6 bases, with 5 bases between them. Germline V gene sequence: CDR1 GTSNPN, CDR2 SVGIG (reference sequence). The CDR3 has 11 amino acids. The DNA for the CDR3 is TGTGCCTGGAGTCGTGTCAATGAGCAGTTCTTC. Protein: CAWSRVNEQFF.

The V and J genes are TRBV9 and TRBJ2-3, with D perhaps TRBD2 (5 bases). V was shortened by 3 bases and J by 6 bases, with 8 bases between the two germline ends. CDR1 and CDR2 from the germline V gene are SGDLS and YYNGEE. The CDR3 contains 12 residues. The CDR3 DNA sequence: TGTGCCAGCAGCGCCGGGGTGGATACGCAGTATTTT. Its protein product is CASSAGVDTQYF.

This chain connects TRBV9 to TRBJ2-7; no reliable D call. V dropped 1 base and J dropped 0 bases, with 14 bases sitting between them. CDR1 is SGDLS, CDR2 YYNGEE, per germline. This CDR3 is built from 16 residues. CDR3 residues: CASSVSSASSSYEQYF. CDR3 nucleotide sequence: TGTGCCAGCAGCGTAAGTTCAGCGTCTAGCTCCTACGAGCAGTACTTC.

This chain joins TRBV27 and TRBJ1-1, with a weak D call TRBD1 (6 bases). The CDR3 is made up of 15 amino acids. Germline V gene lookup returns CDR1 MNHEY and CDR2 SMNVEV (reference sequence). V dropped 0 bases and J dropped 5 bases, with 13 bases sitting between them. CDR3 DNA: TGTGCCAGCAGTTTATCACCGCAGGGGCGGACTGAAGCTTTCTTT. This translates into CASSLSPQGRTEAFF.

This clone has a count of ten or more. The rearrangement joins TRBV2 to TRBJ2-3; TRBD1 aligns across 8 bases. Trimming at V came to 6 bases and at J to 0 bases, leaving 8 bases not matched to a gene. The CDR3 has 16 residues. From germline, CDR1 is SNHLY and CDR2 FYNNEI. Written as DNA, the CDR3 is TGTGCCAGCAGGAGGAACAGGGGGGATAGCACAGATACGCAGTATTTT. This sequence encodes CASRRNRGDSTDTQYF.

Here the CDR3 DNA reads TGTGCCAGCATTGGGAGGAGGAACACTGAAGCTTTCTTT. Amino acids: CASIGRRNTEAFF. This sequence joins TRBV6-5 and TRBJ1-1, with D unresolved. Germline-derived CDR1 and CDR2 are MNHEY and SVGAGI. Deletions cut 7 bases from V and 1 base from J, with 10 bases between. This CDR3 contains 13 residues.

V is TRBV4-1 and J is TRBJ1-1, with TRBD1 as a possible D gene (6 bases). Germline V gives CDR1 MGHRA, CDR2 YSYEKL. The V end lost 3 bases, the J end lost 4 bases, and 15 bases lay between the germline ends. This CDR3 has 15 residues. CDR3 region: CASSHLLGGRTEAFF. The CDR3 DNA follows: TGCGCCAGCAGCCATCTCTTGGGGGGGCGCACTGAAGCTTTCTTT.

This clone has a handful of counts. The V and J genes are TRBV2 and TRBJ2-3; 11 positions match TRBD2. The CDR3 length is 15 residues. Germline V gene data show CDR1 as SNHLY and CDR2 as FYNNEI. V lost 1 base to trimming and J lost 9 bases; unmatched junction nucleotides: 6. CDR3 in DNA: TGTGCCAGCAGTGAAGGGCTAGCGGGAGGATGGACGCAGTATTTT. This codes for CASSEGLAGGWTQYF.

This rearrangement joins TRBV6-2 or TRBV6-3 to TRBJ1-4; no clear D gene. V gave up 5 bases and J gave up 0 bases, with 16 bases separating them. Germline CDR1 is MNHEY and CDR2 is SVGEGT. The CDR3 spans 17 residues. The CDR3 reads CASSRLSYSATNEKLFF. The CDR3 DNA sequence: TGTGCCAGCAGTCGCCTGTCGTACTCTGCAACTAATGAAAAACTGTTTTTT.

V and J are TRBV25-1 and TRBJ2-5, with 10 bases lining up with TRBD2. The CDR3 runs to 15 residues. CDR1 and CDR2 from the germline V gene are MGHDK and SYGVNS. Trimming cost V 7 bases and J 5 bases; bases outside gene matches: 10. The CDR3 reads CASNPSGRAGETQYF. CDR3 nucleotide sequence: TGTGCCAGCAACCCCAGCGGGAGGGCCGGGGAGACCCAGTACTTC.

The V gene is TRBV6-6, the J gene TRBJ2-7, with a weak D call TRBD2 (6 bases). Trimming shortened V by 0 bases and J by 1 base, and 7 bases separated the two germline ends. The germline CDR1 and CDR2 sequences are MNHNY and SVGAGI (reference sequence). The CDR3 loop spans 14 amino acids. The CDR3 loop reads CASSYSGGSYEQYF. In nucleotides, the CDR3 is TGTGCCAGCAGTTACTCGGGGGGTTCCTACGAGCAGTACTTC.

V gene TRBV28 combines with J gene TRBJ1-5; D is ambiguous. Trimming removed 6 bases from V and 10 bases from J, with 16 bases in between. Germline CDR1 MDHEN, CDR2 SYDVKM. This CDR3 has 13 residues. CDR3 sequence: CASSPRGGNPQHF. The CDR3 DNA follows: TGTGCCAGCAGCCCCAGAGGAGGGAATCCCCAGCATTTT. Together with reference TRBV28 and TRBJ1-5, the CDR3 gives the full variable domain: DVKVTQSSRYLVKRTGEKVFLECVQDMDHENMFWYRQDPGLGLRLIYFSYDVKMKEKGDIPEGYSVSREKKERFSLILESASTNQTSMYLCASSPRGGNPQHFGDGTRLSIL.

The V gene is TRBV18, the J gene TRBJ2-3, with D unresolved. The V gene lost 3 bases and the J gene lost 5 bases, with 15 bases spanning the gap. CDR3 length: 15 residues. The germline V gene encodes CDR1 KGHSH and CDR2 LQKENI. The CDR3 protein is CASSPPLTGRDTQYF. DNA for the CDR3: TGTGCCAGCTCACCCCCGCTTACCGGTAGAGATACGCAGTATTTT.

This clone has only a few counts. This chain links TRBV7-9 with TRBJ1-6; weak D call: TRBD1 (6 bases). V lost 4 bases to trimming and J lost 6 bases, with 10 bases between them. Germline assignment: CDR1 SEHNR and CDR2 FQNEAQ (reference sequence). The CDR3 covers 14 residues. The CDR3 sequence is CASSSGTPNSPLHF. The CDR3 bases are TGTGCCAGCAGCTCAGGGACACCTAATTCACCCCTCCACTTT.

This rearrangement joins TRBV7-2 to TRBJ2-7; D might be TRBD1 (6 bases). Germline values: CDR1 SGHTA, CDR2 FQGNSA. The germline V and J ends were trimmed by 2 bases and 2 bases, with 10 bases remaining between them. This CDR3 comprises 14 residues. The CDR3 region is CASSLYWDTYEQYF. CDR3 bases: TGTGCCAGCAGCTTATATTGGGACACCTACGAGCAGTACTTC.

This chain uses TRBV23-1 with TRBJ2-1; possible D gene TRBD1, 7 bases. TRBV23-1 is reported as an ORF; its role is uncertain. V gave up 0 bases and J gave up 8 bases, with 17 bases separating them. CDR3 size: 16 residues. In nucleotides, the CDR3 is TGCGCCAGCAGTCAATCGAGCCGGGGGCAGGGGGATGAGCAGTTCTTC. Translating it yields CASSQSSRGQGDEQFF.

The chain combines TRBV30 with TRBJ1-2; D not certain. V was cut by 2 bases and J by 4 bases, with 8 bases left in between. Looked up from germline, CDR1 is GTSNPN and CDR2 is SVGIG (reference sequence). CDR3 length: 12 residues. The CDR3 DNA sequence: TGTGCCTGGAGTTCCCATGTCTATGGCTACACCTTC. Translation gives CAWSSHVYGYTF.

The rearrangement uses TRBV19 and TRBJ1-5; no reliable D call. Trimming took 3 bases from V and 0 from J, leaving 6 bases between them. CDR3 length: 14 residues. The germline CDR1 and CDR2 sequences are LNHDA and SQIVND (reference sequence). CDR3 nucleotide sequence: TGTGCCAGTAGTATTCGGTATAGCAATCAGCCCCAGCATTTT. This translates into CASSIRYSNQPQHF.